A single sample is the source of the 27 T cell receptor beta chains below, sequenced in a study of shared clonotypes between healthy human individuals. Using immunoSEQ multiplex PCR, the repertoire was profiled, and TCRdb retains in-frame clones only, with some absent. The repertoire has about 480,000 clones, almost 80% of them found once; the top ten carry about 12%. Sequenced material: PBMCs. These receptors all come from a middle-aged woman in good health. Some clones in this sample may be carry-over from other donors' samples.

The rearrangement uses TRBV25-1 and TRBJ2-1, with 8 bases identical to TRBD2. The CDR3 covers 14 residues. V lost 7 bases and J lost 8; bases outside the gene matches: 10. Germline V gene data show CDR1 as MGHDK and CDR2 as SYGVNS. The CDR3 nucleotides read TGTGCCAGCACCGCCAGCGGGAGATTCGATGAGCAGTTCTTC. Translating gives CASTASGRFDEQFF.

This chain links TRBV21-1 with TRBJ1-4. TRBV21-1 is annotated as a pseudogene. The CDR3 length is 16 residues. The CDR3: CASSKPLGVGDEKLFF. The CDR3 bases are TGTGCCAGCAGCAAACCCCTCGGGGTGGGGGATGAAAAACTGTTTTTT.

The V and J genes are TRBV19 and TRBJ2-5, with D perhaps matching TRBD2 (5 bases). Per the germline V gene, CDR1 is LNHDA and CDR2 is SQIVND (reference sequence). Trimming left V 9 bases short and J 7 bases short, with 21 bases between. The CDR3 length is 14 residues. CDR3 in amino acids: CASREGIKISTQYF. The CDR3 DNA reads TGTGCCAGCCGTGAGGGAATCAAGATTTCGACCCAGTACTTC.

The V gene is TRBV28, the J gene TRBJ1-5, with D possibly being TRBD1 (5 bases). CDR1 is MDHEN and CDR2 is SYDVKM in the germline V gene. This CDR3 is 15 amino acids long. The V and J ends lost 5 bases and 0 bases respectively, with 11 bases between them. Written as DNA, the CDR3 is TGTGCCAGCAGTCACCGGGGGGGTAGCAATCAGCCCCAGCATTTT. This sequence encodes CASSHRGGSNQPQHF. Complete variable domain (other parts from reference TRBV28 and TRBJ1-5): DVKVTQSSRYLVKRTGEKVFLECVQDMDHENMFWYRQDPGLGLRLIYFSYDVKMKEKGDIPEGYSVSREKKERFSLILESASTNQTSMYLCASSHRGGSNQPQHFGDGTRLSIL.

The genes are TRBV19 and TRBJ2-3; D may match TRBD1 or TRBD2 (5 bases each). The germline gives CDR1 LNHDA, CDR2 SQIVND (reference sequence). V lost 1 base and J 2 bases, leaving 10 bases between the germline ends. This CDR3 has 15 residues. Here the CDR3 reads CASSIGGFVTDTQYF. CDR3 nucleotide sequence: TGTGCCAGTAGTATAGGGGGGTTCGTCACAGATACGCAGTATTTT.

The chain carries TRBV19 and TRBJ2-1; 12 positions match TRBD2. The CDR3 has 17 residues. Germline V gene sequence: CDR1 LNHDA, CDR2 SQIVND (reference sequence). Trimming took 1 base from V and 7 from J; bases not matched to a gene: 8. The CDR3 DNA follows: TGTGCCAGTAGTATAGCCTCGACTAGCGGGAGAGGGAATGAGCAGTTCTTC. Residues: CASSIASTSGRGNEQFF. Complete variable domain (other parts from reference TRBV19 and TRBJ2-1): DGGITQSPKYLFRKEGQNVTLSCEQNLNHDAMYWYRQDPGQGLRLIYYSQIVNDFQKGDIAEGYSVSREKKESFPLTVTSAQKNPTAFYLCASSIASTSGRGNEQFFGPGTRLTVL.

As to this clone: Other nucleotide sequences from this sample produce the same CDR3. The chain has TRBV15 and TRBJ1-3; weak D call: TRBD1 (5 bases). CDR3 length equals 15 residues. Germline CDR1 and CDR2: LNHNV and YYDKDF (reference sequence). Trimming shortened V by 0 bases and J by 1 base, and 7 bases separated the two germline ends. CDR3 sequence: CATSRDQGSGNTIYF. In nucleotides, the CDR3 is TGTGCCACCAGCAGAGATCAGGGATCTGGAAACACCATATATTTT.

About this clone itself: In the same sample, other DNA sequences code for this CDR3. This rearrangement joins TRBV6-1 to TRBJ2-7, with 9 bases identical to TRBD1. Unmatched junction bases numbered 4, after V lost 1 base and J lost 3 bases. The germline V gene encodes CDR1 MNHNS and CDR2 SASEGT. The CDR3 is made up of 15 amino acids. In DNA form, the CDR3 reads TGTGCCAGCAGTGAAGGGACAGGGGCTGTCTACGAGCAGTACTTC. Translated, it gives CASSEGTGAVYEQYF.

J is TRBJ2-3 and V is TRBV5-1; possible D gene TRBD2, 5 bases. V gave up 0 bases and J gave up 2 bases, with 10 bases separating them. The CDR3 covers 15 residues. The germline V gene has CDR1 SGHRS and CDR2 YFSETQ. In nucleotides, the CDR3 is TGCGCCAGCAGCTTGGGCGGGCAAACCACAGATACGCAGTATTTT. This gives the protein CASSLGGQTTDTQYF.

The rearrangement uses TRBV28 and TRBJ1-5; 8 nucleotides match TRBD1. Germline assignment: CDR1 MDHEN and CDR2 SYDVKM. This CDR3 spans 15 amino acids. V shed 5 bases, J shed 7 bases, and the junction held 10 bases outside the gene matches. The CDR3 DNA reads TGTGCCAGCAGTCCCCCCGGACAGGGCTGGCAGCCCCAGCATTTT. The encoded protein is CASSPPGQGWQPQHF.

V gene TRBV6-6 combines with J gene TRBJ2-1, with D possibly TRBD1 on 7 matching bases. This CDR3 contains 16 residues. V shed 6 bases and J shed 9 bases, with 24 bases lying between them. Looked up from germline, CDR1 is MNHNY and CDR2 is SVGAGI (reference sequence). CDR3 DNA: TGTGCCAGCAGCCCTCGGACAGGCGCCCTGGGGGGTGAGCAGTTCTTC. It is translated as CASSPRTGALGGEQFF.

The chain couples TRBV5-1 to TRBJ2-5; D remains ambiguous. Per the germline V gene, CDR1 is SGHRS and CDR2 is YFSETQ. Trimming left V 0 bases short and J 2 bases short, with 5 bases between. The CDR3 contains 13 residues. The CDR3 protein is CASSLVKQETQYF. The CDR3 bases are TGCGCCAGCAGCTTGGTCAAGCAAGAGACCCAGTACTTC. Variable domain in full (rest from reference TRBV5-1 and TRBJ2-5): KAGVTQTPRYLIKTRGQQVTLSCSPISGHRSVSWYQQTPGQGLQFLFEYFSETQRNKGNFPGRFSGRQFSNSRSEMNVSTLELGDSALYLCASSLVKQETQYFGPGTRLLVL.

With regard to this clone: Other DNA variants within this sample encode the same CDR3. CDR3 region: CASSPQGVGNTEAFF. The CDR3 coding sequence is TGTGCCAGCTCACCCCAGGGGGTAGGGAACACTGAAGCTTTCTTT. The chain carries TRBV18 and TRBJ1-1, with 7 bases fitting TRBD1. CDR1 and CDR2 from the germline V gene are KGHSH and LQKENI. After removal of 3 bases from V and 1 base from J, the junction contained 5 bases not matched to a gene. This CDR3 contains 15 residues.

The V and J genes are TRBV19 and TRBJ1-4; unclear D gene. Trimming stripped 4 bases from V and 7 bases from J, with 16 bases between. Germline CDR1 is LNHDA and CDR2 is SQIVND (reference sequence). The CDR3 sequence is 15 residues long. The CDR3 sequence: CASSRPTKSGEKLFF. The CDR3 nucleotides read TGTGCCAGTAGTAGGCCAACCAAATCCGGTGAAAAACTGTTTTTT.

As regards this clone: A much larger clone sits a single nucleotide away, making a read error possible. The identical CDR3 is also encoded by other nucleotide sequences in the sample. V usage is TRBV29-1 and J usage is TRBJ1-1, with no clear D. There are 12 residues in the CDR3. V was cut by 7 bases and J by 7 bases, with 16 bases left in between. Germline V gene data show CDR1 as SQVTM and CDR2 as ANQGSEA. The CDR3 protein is CSGARGANEAFF. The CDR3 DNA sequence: TGCAGCGGGGCGAGAGGTGCCAATGAAGCTTTCTTT.

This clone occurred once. CDR3 nucleotides: TGCGCCAGCAGTCAGACAGGGACGAGCAACTATGGCTACACCTTC. This codes for CASSQTGTSNYGYTF. The chain links TRBV4-1 to TRBJ1-2; 7 bases line up with TRBD1. The germline CDR1 and CDR2 sequences are MGHRA and YSYEKL. The CDR3 runs to 15 residues. Unmatched junction bases numbered 9, after V lost 6 bases and J lost 2 bases.

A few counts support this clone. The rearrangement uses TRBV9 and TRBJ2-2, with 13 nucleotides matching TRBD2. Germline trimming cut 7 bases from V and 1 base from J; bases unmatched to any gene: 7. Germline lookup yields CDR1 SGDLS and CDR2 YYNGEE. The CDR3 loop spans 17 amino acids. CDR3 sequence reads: CASGTSGIWLNTGELFF. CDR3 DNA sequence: TGTGCCAGCGGGACTAGCGGGATATGGTTGAACACCGGGGAGCTGTTTTTT.

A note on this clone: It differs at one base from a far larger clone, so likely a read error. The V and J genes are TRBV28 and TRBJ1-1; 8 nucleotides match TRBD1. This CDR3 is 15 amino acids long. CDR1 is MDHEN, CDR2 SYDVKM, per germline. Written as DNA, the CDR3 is TGTGCCAGCAGTTTCAGGACAGGGTTGAACGCTGAAGCTTTCTTT. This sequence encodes CASSFRTGLNAEAFF.

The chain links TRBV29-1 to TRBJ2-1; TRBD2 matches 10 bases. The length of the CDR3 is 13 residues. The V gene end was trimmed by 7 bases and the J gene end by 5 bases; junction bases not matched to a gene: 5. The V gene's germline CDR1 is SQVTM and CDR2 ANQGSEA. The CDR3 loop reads CSALAGADNEQFF. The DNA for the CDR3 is TGCAGCGCCCTAGCGGGAGCCGACAATGAGCAGTTCTTC.

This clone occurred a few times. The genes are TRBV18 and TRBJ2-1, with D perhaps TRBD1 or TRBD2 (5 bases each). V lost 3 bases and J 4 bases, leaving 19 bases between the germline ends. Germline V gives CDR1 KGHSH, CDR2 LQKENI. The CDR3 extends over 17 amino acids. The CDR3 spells CASSPTAGTAPYNEQFF. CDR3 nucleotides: TGTGCCAGCTCACCGACTGCCGGGACGGCTCCTTACAATGAGCAGTTCTTC.

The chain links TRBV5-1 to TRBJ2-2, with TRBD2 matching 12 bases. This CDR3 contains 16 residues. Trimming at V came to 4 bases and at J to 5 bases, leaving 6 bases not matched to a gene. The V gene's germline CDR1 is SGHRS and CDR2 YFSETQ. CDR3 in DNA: TGCGCCAGCAGCCTTACTAGCGGGAGGTTGACCGGGGAGCTGTTTTTT. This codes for CASSLTSGRLTGELFF.

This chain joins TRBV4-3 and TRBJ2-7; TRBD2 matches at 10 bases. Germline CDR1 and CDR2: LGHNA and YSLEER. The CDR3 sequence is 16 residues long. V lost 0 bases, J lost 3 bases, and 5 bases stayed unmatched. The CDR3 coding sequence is TGCGCCAGCAGCCAAGAAATCCTAGCGGGAGTCTACGAGCAGTACTTC. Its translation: CASSQEILAGVYEQYF.

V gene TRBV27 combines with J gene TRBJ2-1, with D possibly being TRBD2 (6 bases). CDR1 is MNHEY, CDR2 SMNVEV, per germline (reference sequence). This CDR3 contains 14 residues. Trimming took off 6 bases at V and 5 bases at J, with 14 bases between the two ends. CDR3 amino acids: CASRRGSENNEQFF. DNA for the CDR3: TGTGCCAGCAGGCGGGGTAGCGAGAACAATGAGCAGTTCTTC.

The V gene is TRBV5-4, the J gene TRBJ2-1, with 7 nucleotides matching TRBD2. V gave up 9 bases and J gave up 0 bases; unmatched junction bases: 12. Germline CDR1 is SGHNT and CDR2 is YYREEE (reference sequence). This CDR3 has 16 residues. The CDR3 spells CATKGGGRNSYNEQFF. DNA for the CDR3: TGTGCCACCAAGGGTGGCGGGAGAAACTCCTACAATGAGCAGTTCTTC.

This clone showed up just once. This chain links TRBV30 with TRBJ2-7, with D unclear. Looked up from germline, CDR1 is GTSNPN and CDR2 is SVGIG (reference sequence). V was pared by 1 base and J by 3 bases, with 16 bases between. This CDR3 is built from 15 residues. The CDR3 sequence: CAWSDPPLINYEQYF. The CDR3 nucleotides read TGTGCCTGGAGTGACCCCCCTCTAATCAACTACGAGCAGTACTTC.

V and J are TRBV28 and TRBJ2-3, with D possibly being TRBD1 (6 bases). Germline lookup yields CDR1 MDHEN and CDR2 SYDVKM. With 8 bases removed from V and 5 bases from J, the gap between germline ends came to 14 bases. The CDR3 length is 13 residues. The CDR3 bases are TGTGCCAGCCGCGAACAGGGAAGAGATACGCAGTATTTT. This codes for CASREQGRDTQYF.

The CDR3 sequence is CASSSPRTSGSFDEQFF. DNA of the CDR3: TGTGCCAGCAGTTCCCCCAGGACTAGCGGGAGTTTCGATGAGCAGTTCTTC. This sequence joins TRBV28 and TRBJ2-1, with 13 bases matching TRBD2. The CDR3 contains 17 residues. Germline values: CDR1 MDHEN, CDR2 SYDVKM. Germline trimming cut 4 bases from V and 8 bases from J; bases unmatched to any gene: 11.